A selection of T cell receptor beta chains follows, all from one sample in a study of shared T cell receptors in the human thymus. Libraries were prepared by immunoSEQ multiplex PCR; TCRdb keeps only in-frame clonotypes and omits some of them. The data hold 500,000 to 750,000 clones, with roughly 88% observed a single time. This sample also belongs to another study, concerning human thymus T cells.

The specimen was thymocytes. The receptors originated from a boy less than two years old with a congenital heart defect. Each CDR3 is given with its conserved first and last residue. A D gene is named only where the DNA matches it firmly. A clone size is listed for some rows: how often the clone was seen (once, few, many), or a class if it is expanded.

TRBD1	TRBV5-1	TRBJ2-6	NA	TGCGCCAGCAGCTTGCGGGACAGGGGCGCCCACCTCTCTGGGGCCAACGTCCTGACTTTC	CASSLRDRGAHLSGANVLTF
NA	TRBV2	TRBJ1-1	NA	TGTGCCAGCAGTGAAAGCGGCGCAGGAAAGAACACTGAAGCTTTCTTT	CASSESGAGKNTEAFF
NA	TRBV27	TRBJ2-7	NA	TGTGCCAGCAGTTCCGAGGCGGGACTCCCTGGCGAGCAGTACTTC	CASSSEAGLPGEQYF
NA	TRBV11-2	TRBJ2-7	NA	TGTGCCAGCAGCTTAGATCACCCCGGTGCGGTGTGCTCCTACGAGCAGTACTTC	CASSLDHPGAVCSYEQYF
TRBD2	TRBV27	TRBJ2-3	once	TGTGCCAGCAGTTTATCGATAGCGGGAGGCGGCACAGATACGCAGTATTTT	CASSLSIAGGGTDTQYF
TRBD1	TRBV14	TRBJ2-7	NA	TGTGCCAGCAGCCAAGATCGACCCTCGGACAGGGTCAACGAGCAGTACTTC	CASSQDRPSDRVNEQYF
NA	TRBV5-4	TRBJ2-7	NA	TGTGCCAGCAGCACGGGACGGGGGGAGCAGTACTTC	CASSTGRGEQYF
TRBD2	TRBV7-8	TRBJ2-1	NA	TGTGCCAGCAGCTCACTAGCGGGAGGGTACAATGAGCAGTTCTTC	CASSSLAGGYNEQFF
TRBD2	TRBV7-9	TRBJ2-7	once	TGTGCCAGCAGCTTAGCGGGACTAGGGGAGGGGTACGAGCAGTACTTC	CASSLAGLGEGYEQYF
TRBD2	TRBV5-6	TRBJ2-4	NA	TGTGCCAGCAGCTGGCTACTAGCGGGAGGCAAAAACATTCAGTACTTC	CASSWLLAGGKNIQYF
TRBD2	TRBV2	TRBJ2-7	NA	TGTGCCAGCTGTCAAGCCGGGACTAGCGGGTGGAGGGCTACGGAGCAGTACTTC	CASCQAGTSGWRATEQYF
TRBD1	TRBV7-9	TRBJ2-7	NA	TGTGCCAGCAGTTCGTTGGGACAGGCCTACGAGCAGTACTTC	CASSSLGQAYEQYF
TRBD2	TRBV28	TRBJ2-7	NA	TGTGCCAGCAGTGAAACGGCCAGCGGGAGCAGGGGGCAGTACTTC	CASSETASGSRGQYF
TRBD2	TRBV30	TRBJ2-3	few	TGTGCCTGGGGGCGGGAGGGCCGTCCTAAAGATACGCAGTATTTT	CAWGREGRPKDTQYF
TRBD1	TRBV6-1	TRBJ1-5	NA	TGTGCCAGCGCACAGGGGCCGAATCAGCCCCAGCATTTT	CASAQGPNQPQHF
NA	TRBV4-3	TRBJ2-1	once	TGCGCCAGCACACCCACTAAGAGGGGGTCCTACAATGAGCAGTTCTTC	CASTPTKRGSYNEQFF
NA	TRBV11-2	TRBJ2-4	NA	TGTGCCAGCAGCCTTATTGAGGGCAAAAACATTCAGTACTTC	CASSLIEGKNIQYF
NA	TRBV2	TRBJ2-7	NA	TGTGCCAGCGGGCCCGCAGGCTACGAGCAGTACTTC	CASGPAGYEQYF
NA	TRBV28	TRBJ1-5	NA	TGTGCCAGCAGTTTTCAACAGGGAAGCAATCAGCCCCAGCATTTT	CASSFQQGSNQPQHF
TRBD2	TRBV7-2	TRBJ2-3	NA	TGTGCCACCTCCGGGACTAGCGGGAGGGCCCTCGCAGATACGCAGTATTTT	CATSGTSGRALADTQYF
TRBD2	TRBV11-2	TRBJ2-1	few	TGTGCCAGCAGCTTAATCCGACGGACGGGAGGTCCCCCTGAGCAGTTCTTC	CASSLIRRTGGPPEQFF
NA	TRBV27	TRBJ1-2	NA	TGTGCCAGCAGTTTGGGGGCGCCCTTCTATGGCTACACCTTC	CASSLGAPFYGYTF
NA	TRBV27	TRBJ2-3	NA	TGTGCCAGCAGTTCGGTTCCGAGTATCACAGATACGCAGTATTTT	CASSSVPSITDTQYF
TRBD2	TRBV10-3	TRBJ2-4	NA	TGTGCCATCAGTGAGGCCTTGGGACTAGCGGGAGGTCCCAAAAACATTCAGTACTTC	CAISEALGLAGGPKNIQYF
TRBD2	TRBV25-1	TRBJ2-1	NA	TGTGCCAGCAGTGGGGAGCGGGAGCCCTACAATGAGCAGTTCTTC	CASSGEREPYNEQFF
TRBD2	TRBV5-1	TRBJ2-5	NA	TGCGCCAGCACGCTAGCGGGAGTGTACCCCCAAGAGACCCAGTACTTC	CASTLAGVYPQETQYF
TRBD1	TRBV4-1	TRBJ2-4	NA	TGCGCCAGCAGCTCCGGACAGGGGGAAGCGAGCATTCAGTACTTC	CASSSGQGEASIQYF
TRBD1	TRBV5-6	TRBJ2-7	once	TGTGCCAGCAGCTTGGTTAGAGCTCCGGGACAGGGGGACTACGAGCAGTACTTC	CASSLVRAPGQGDYEQYF
NA	TRBV19	TRBJ1-2	NA	TGTGCCAGTAGTATAAGTTCCAGATACTATGGCTACACCTTC	CASSISSRYYGYTF
TRBD2	TRBV5-5	TRBJ2-5	NA	TGTGCCAGCAGCTTGCTAGCGGGAGGGCGTCAGGTGGAGACCCAGTACTTC	CASSLLAGGRQVETQYF
NA	TRBV28	TRBJ1-5	NA	TGTGCCAGCAGTCCCCAGGGTGTAACAAATCAGCCCCAGCATTTT	CASSPQGVTNQPQHF
NA	TRBV5-1	TRBJ1-1	NA	TGCGCCAGCAGCTTGGGAGGTGTGGCGGATAACACTGAAGCTTTCTTT	CASSLGGVADNTEAFF
TRBD2	TRBV10-2	TRBJ2-5	few	TGCGCCAGCGGGGGGGAGCAAGAGACCCAGTACTTC	CASGGEQETQYF
TRBD2	TRBV27	TRBJ2-5	NA	TGTGCCAGCAGTTTAGGTCTAGCGGGAGGCGAAGTTCAAGAGACCCAGTACTTC	CASSLGLAGGEVQETQYF
TRBD1	TRBV6-4	TRBJ2-1	NA	TGTGCCAGCAGTTTGGACAGGGTCAACAATGAGCAGTTCTTC	CASSLDRVNNEQFF
TRBD1	TRBV14	TRBJ1-5	once	TGTGCCAGCAGCCCAGATCAGTGGCAGGGGGGATTCGCAAGCAATCAGCCCCAGCATTTT	CASSPDQWQGGFASNQPQHF
NA	TRBV7-2	TRBJ2-2	NA	TGTGCCAGCAGCTTCGAGGGCCGGTTTTACACCGGGGAGCTGTTTTTT	CASSFEGRFYTGELFF
NA	TRBV10-3	TRBJ2-1	NA	TGTGCCATCAGTGAGGGGGGCGGCAATGAGCAGTTCTTC	CAISEGGGNEQFF
NA	TRBV29-1	TRBJ2-6	few	TGCAGCCCTCCGGGCTCTGGGGCCAACGTCCTGACTTTC	CSPPGSGANVLTF
TRBD1	TRBV6-5	TRBJ2-7	NA	TGTGCCAGCAGTTACTTTTCAGGGGGCGAGCAGTACTTC	CASSYFSGGEQYF
TRBD1	TRBV7-9	TRBJ2-3	NA	TGTGCCAGCAGCTGCCCAATACAGGGGGTAGGAGATACGCAGTATTTT	CASSCPIQGVGDTQYF
TRBD2	TRBV5-3	TRBJ2-7	NA	TGTGCCAGAAGCGAGTCCAGGACTAGTCACCCTGAGGAGCAGTACTTC	CARSESRTSHPEEQYF
NA	TRBV7-9	TRBJ2-7	NA	TGTGCCAGCAGCCGGGGACTGGACTACGAGCAGTACTTC	CASSRGLDYEQYF
NA	TRBV2	TRBJ2-3	NA	TGTGCCACCACTGGGACTCCGCGGGATACGCAGTATTTT	CATTGTPRDTQYF
NA	TRBV28	TRBJ1-4	NA	TGTGCCAGCAGTTTTCCGGACAGAACTAATGAAAAACTGTTTTTT	CASSFPDRTNEKLFF
NA	TRBV10-2	TRBJ2-1	NA	TGCGCCAGCAGTGACCCGGGGGAGGTCTCCTACAATGAGCAGTTCTTC	CASSDPGEVSYNEQFF
TRBD2	TRBV27	TRBJ2-3	NA	TGTGCCAGCAGTCCCCGGGGTAGCGGGAAGACAGATACGCAGTATTTT	CASSPRGSGKTDTQYF
NA	TRBV27	TRBJ1-1	NA	TGTGCCAGCAGCCCGAGAGGGCGGGGGATAGGGACTGAAGCTTTCTTT	CASSPRGRGIGTEAFF
NA	TRBV11-2	TRBJ2-2	NA	TGTGCCAGCAGCTTAAGTCCCATGGGGGCGAACGGGGAGCTGTTTTTT	CASSLSPMGANGELFF
TRBD2	TRBV4-1	TRBJ2-2	NA	TGCGCCAGCAGCCAAAAACGCGGGACTAGCGGGAATAAAGTGTGTGGGGAGCTGTTTTTT	CASSQKRGTSGNKVCGELFF
NA	TRBV7-6	TRBJ2-1	NA	TGTGCCAGCAGCTTAAATAGCGGCAGCTACAATGAGCAGTTCTTC	CASSLNSGSYNEQFF
NA	TRBV21-1	TRBJ2-6	NA	TGTGCCACCCCAAAGCCACCGGGACAGGCCTACTCTGGGGCCAACGTCCTGACTTTC	CATPKPPGQAYSGANVLTF
NA	TRBV27	TRBJ2-7	NA	TGTGCCAGCAGTTTTTCAGAATCCTACGAGCAGTACTTC	CASSFSESYEQYF
TRBD2	TRBV11-2	TRBJ2-7	NA	TGTGCCAGCAGCTCCACGGGACTAGCGGGAGGGCCTAGGTTCTACGAGCAGTACTTC	CASSSTGLAGGPRFYEQYF
NA	TRBV5-1	TRBJ2-1	NA	TGCGCCAGCAATCGCTCCCCTTCGCCTGGAGGGCCGGGGAATGAGCAGTTCTTC	CASNRSPSPGGPGNEQFF
TRBD1	TRBV2	TRBJ1-4	NA	TGTGCCAGCAGTGAAGGAGACAGGGCCCCCTCAACTAATGAAAAACTGTTTTTT	CASSEGDRAPSTNEKLFF
TRBD1	TRBV7-2	TRBJ1-1	NA	TGTGCCAGCAGCTCACGGACAGGGTTCGAGATGAACACTGAAGCTTTCTTT	CASSSRTGFEMNTEAFF
TRBD1	TRBV2	TRBJ1-2	NA	TGTGCCAGCAGTCTCCGGACAGGGAGAGACTATGGCTACACCTTC	CASSLRTGRDYGYTF
NA	TRBV14	TRBJ2-1	NA	TGTGCCAGCAGCCAAGAAGGGGGCCTAGCGGGCCACAATGAGCAGTTCTTC	CASSQEGGLAGHNEQFF
TRBD1	TRBV27	TRBJ1-1	NA	TGTGCCAGCAGTTTAAAAGGACAGGGGGCCATGAACACTGAAGCTTTCTTT	CASSLKGQGAMNTEAFF